This TCR beta chain was captured by sequencing in a study of blood T cell repertoires in COVID-19. Study background: Researchers got acute and convalescent COVID-19 samples from the United States, Italy and Spain.

The repertoire was sequenced with immunoSEQ multiplex PCR; TCRdb's copy has only in-frame clones and lacks some. The sample yields under 450,000 clones, approximately 86% seen once. Deletions cut 6 bases from V and 4 bases from J, with 16 bases between. Germline CDR1 and CDR2: SGDLS and YYNGEE. The length of the CDR3 is 14 residues. The sample comprised peripheral blood. The chain combines TRBV9 with TRBJ1-1; D remains unclear. This clonotype originated in a woman aged 60-75 years with COVID-19, enrolled during active disease. This CDR3 reads CASKTMTAGTEAFF. The CDR3 DNA reads as TGTGCCAGCAAAACAATGACGGCGGGCACTGAAGCTTTCTTT.